This T cell receptor beta chain appears in the sequencing data of a study of OX40 agonist ivuxolimab in advanced cancers. Study at large: Ivuxolimab, an agonistic anti-OX40 (CD134) antibody, was given to patients. A male proportion of approximately 80% was recorded, with mean age around 55 years and range 23 to 79. Study observations and caveats: Average numbers of expanded clones were greater in CD8+ T cells than in CD4+.

Repertoires were generated with immunoSEQ multiplex PCR, while TCRdb's copy carries only in-frame clones and drops some. The sample includes about 82,000 clones, more than 85% of them seen just once. In regard to this clone: Its matching antigen is unknown.

This CDR3 contains 13 residues. Germline V gene lookup returns CDR1 SQVTM and CDR2 ANQGSEA. Trimming removed 8 bases at V and 0 bases at J, with 13 bases between. The genes are TRBV29-1 and TRBJ1-1, with unresolved D. The receptor comes from an adult with an advanced solid tumor such as melanoma, head and neck, liver or kidney cancer. The input for sequencing was CD4+ or CD8+ T cells sorted from blood, taken in a trial of the OX40 agonist ivuxolimab. The CDR3 DNA sequence: TGCAGCCCATCAGGTAAACTGAACACTGAAGCTTTCTTT. Translating gives CSPSGKLNTEAFF.